The rows below give T cell receptor beta chains drawn from one sample of a study of blood T cell repertoires in COVID-19. TCRdb's copy holds only in-frame clones and misses some; the assay was immunoSEQ multiplex PCR. There are about 220,000 clones in the sample; 84% occur only once, and approximately 7.3% lies in the top ten. The sample taken for sequencing was PBMCs or T cells enriched from blood (not recorded which). These receptor sequences come from a woman in her thirties or forties who had recovered from COVID-19. Both conserved end residues are part of each CDR3. D genes are given only for firm matches. Clone size is shown for a subset of rows, as once, few, many or a class of expanded clone.

v_gene	d_gene	j_gene	abundance	len	CDR3aa	CDR3nt
TRBV28	NA	TRBJ1-6	NA	14	CASSPGATGSPLHF	TGTGCCAGCAGTCCGGGTGCGACGGGTTCACCCCTCCACTTT
TRBV5-6	NA	TRBJ1-2	NA	13	CASSLTGVHGYTF	TGTGCCAGCAGCTTAACGGGGGTCCATGGCTACACCTTC
TRBV14	TRBD2	TRBJ2-5	NA	13	CASSGLAKETQYF	TGTGCCAGCAGTGGACTAGCAAAAGAGACCCAGTACTTC
TRBV6-5	NA	TRBJ1-1	NA	15	CASMSARSYLAEAFF	TGTGCCAGCATGTCTGCTCGGTCCTACCTCGCTGAAGCTTTCTTT
TRBV27	NA	TRBJ1-2	NA	15	CASRPNQGRNYGYTF	TGTGCCAGCCGACCTAACCAGGGGAGAAACTATGGCTACACCTTC
TRBV6-5	NA	TRBJ2-4	NA	14	CASSRGRAENIQYF	TGTGCCAGCAGTCGAGGGCGAGCGGAAAACATTCAGTACTTC
TRBV5-1	TRBD1	TRBJ2-2	NA	15	CASSIGQGGTGELFF	TGCGCCAGCAGCATAGGACAGGGGGGCACCGGGGAGCTGTTTTTT
TRBV19	TRBD1	TRBJ1-1	few	13	CASTQDRRTEAFF	TGTGCCAGTACCCAGGACAGGAGGACTGAAGCTTTCTTT
TRBV18	NA	TRBJ1-2	once	13	CASSGQANYGYTF	TGTGCCAGCTCTGGGCAAGCTAACTATGGCTACACCTTC
TRBV28	TRBD1	TRBJ1-2	NA	12	CASSSQGASYTF	TGTGCCAGCAGTTCACAGGGGGCGAGCTACACCTTC
TRBV30	NA	TRBJ2-5	NA	11	CAWSSRETQYF	TGTGCCTGGAGTTCCAGGGAGACCCAGTACTTC
TRBV9	TRBD1	TRBJ2-1	few	15	CASSARTGFYNEQFF	TGTGCCAGCAGCGCACGGACAGGGTTTTACAATGAGCAGTTCTTC
TRBV7-3	TRBD1	TRBJ1-6	NA	17	CASSRQASDRVSSPLHF	TGTGCCAGCAGCCGACAAGCTAGTGACAGGGTATCCTCACCCCTCCACTTT
TRBV5-6	NA	TRBJ2-5	once	16	CASSYQGQASQETQYF	TGTGCCAGCAGTTACCAGGGGCAGGCCTCCCAAGAGACCCAGTACTTC
TRBV5-1	TRBD1	TRBJ1-1	NA	12	CASSLPGTGTFF	TGCGCCAGCAGCCTGCCCGGGACAGGGACTTTCTTT
TRBV9	NA	TRBJ2-2	NA	15	CASSVGGQATGELFF	TGTGCCAGCAGCGTAGGGGGACAAGCCACCGGGGAGCTGTTTTTT
TRBV9	TRBD2	TRBJ2-7	NA	14	CASSVLAGAGEQYF	TGTGCCAGCAGCGTACTAGCGGGAGCGGGTGAGCAGTACTTC
TRBV5-1	NA	TRBJ1-1	NA	15	CASSNPAVGAPEAFF	TGCGCCAGCAGCAACCCAGCGGTGGGGGCACCTGAAGCTTTCTTT
TRBV27	NA	TRBJ2-3	NA	13	CASKELATDTQYF	TGTGCCAGCAAGGAGCTAGCCACAGATACGCAGTATTTT
TRBV5-6	TRBD1	TRBJ1-1	NA	17	CASSGTGTGFRNTEAFF	TGTGCCAGCAGCGGAACCGGGACAGGGTTTCGAAACACTGAAGCTTTCTTT
TRBV6-5	NA	TRBJ2-5	NA	13	CASSQRWGETQYF	TGTGCCAGCAGCCAGCGGTGGGGAGAGACCCAGTACTTC
TRBV5-1	NA	TRBJ2-3	NA	17	CASSPTSTGSSTDTQYF	TGCGCCAGCAGCCCAACCTCCACGGGGTCCAGCACAGATACGCAGTATTTT
TRBV3-1/TRBV3-2	NA	TRBJ2-5	NA	14	CASSQDPLWETQYF	TGTGCCAGCAGCCAAGATCCCCTATGGGAGACCCAGTACTTC
TRBV6-4	NA	TRBJ2-2	once	14	CASSDTGTSGELFF	TGTGCCAGCAGTGACACTGGGACATCGGGGGAGCTGTTTTTT
TRBV7-2	NA	TRBJ1-3	NA	17	CASSSWGGLASGNTIYF	TGTGCCAGCAGCTCCTGGGGAGGCTTGGCTTCTGGAAACACCATATATTTT
TRBV7-9	NA	TRBJ2-1	NA	16	CASSYFGGTSYNEQFF	TGTGCCAGCAGCTACTTTGGCGGGACCTCCTACAATGAGCAGTTCTTC
TRBV2	TRBD1	TRBJ1-6	NA	16	CASSLTEGAGRSPLHF	TGTGCCAGCAGCCTAACCGAGGGGGCAGGGCGGTCACCCCTCCACTTT
TRBV27	NA	TRBJ1-5	NA	15	CASRNGGAFNQPQHF	TGTGCCAGCAGGAACGGGGGGGCTTTCAATCAGCCCCAGCATTTT
TRBV7-6	TRBD1	TRBJ2-7	NA	14	CASSLTTGGYEQYF	TGTGCCAGCAGCTTGACAACAGGGGGCTACGAGCAGTACTTC
TRBV6-5	NA	TRBJ1-6	NA	14	CASSLLAGDSPLHF	TGTGCCAGCAGCCTACTCGCGGGGGATTCACCCCTCCACTTT
TRBV10-1	NA	TRBJ1-4	few	12	CASSSSGEKLFF	TGCGCCAGCAGCTCCTCGGGGGAAAAACTGTTTTTT
TRBV29-1	TRBD1	TRBJ2-1	NA	16	CSARAQGANSYNEQFF	TGCAGCGCGCGTGCCCAGGGGGCCAACTCCTACAATGAGCAGTTCTTC
TRBV2	TRBD2	TRBJ2-2	NA	15	CASSEGLAGVGELFF	TGTGCCAGCAGTGAGGGACTAGCGGGGGTCGGGGAGCTGTTTTTT
TRBV3-1/TRBV3-2	NA	TRBJ1-2	NA	15	CASSPHTGQNYGYTF	TGTGCCAGCAGCCCCCACACCGGACAGAACTATGGCTACACCTTC
TRBV11-2	NA	TRBJ1-4	NA	16	CASSPGVSGWDEKLFF	TGTGCCAGCAGCCCAGGGGTTTCAGGGTGGGATGAAAAACTGTTTTTT
TRBV3-1/TRBV3-2	NA	TRBJ1-2	NA	15	CASSLGRAGDYGYTF	TGTGCCAGCAGCCTTGGTAGGGCAGGGGACTATGGCTACACCTTC
TRBV13	NA	TRBJ2-7	NA	16	CASSPTRTLGYYEQYF	TGTGCCAGCAGCCCCACTAGGACCCTGGGGTACTACGAGCAGTACTTC
TRBV7-6	NA	TRBJ1-2	NA	14	CASSLMPGTYGYTF	TGTGCCAGCAGCTTAATGCCGGGAACATATGGCTACACCTTC